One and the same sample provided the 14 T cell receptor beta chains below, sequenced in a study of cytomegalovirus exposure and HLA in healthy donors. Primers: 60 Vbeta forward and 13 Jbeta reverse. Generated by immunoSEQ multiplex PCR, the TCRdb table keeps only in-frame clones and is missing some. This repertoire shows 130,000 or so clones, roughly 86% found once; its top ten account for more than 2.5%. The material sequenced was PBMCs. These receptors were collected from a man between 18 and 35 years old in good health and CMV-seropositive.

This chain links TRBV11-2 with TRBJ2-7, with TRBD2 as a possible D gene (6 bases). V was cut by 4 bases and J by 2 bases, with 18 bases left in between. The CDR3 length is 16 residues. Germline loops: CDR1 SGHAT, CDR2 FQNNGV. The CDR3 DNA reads TGTGCCAGCAGCTCCCGGGACTGTTGTGCCCCCTACGAGCAGTACTTC. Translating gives CASSSRDCCAPYEQYF.

The CDR3 here is CASRLSGSGPEQYF. Written as DNA, the CDR3 is TGTGCCAGCAGGTTAAGCGGGAGTGGGCCCGAGCAGTACTTC. V gene TRBV6-1 combines with J gene TRBJ2-7, with TRBD2 matching over 8 bases. With V trimmed by 6 bases and J by 6 bases, 10 bases remained unmatched. Germline CDR1 and CDR2: MNHNS and SASEGT. The CDR3 covers 14 residues.

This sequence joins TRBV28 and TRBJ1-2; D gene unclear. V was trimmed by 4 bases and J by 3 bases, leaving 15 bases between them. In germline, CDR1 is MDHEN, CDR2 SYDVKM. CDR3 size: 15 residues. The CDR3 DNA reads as TGTGCCAGCAGTTCCACGCGGGGAGGCGACTATGGCTACACCTTC. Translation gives CASSSTRGGDYGYTF.

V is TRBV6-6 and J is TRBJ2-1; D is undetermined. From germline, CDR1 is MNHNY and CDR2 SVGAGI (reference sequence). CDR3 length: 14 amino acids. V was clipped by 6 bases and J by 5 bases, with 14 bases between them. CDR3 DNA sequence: TGTGCCAGCAGCCACGCGACACTTGACAATGAGCAGTTCTTC. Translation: CASSHATLDNEQFF.

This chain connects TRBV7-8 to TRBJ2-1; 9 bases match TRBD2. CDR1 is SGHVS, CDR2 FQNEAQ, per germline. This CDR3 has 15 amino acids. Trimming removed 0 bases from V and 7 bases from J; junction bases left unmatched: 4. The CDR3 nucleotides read TGTGCCAGCAGCTTAGCTAGCGGGAGTAGGAATGAGCAGTTCTTC. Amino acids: CASSLASGSRNEQFF.

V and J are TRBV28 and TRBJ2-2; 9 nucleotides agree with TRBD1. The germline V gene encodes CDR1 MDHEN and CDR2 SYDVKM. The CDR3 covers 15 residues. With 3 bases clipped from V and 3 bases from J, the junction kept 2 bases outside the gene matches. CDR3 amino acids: CASSFGTGHTGELFF. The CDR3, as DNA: TGTGCCAGCAGTTTTGGGACAGGGCACACCGGGGAGCTGTTTTTT. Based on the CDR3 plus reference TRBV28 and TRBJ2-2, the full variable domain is DVKVTQSSRYLVKRTGEKVFLECVQDMDHENMFWYRQDPGLGLRLIYFSYDVKMKEKGDIPEGYSVSREKKERFSLILESASTNQTSMYLCASSFGTGHTGELFFGEGSRLTVL.

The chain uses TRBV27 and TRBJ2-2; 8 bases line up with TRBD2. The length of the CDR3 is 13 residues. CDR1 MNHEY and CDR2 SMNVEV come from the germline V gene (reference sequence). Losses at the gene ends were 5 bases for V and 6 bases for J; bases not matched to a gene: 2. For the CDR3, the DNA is TGTGCCAGCAGTATCGGGGGGGCCGGGGAGCTGTTTTTT. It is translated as CASSIGGAGELFF.

The chain's CDR3 is CASSQGLAGGQETQYF. CDR3 nucleotides: TGCGCCAGCAGCCAAGGACTAGCGGGAGGACAAGAGACCCAGTACTTC. The chain couples TRBV4-1 to TRBJ2-5, with 13 bases lining up with TRBD2. This CDR3 spans 16 amino acids. V trimming: 1 base; J trimming: 2 bases; junction bases outside the gene matches: 1. CDR1 and CDR2 (germline): MGHRA, YSYEKL.

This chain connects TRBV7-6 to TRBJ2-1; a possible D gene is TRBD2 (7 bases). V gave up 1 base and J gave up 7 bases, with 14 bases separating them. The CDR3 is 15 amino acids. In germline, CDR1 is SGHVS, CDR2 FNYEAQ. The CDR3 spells CASSLGLEGGNEQFF. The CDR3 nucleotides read TGTGCCAGCAGCTTAGGTCTAGAGGGGGGGAATGAGCAGTTCTTC.

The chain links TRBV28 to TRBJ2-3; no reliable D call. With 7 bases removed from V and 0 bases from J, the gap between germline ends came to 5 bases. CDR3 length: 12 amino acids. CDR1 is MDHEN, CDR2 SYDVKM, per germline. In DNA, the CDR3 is TGTGCCAGCACCTCTAGCACAGATACGCAGTATTTT. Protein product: CASTSSTDTQYF.

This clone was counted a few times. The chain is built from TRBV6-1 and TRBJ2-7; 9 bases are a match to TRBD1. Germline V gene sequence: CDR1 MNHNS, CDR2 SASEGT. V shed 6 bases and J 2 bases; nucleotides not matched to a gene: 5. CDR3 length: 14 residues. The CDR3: CASRGTGYTYEQYF. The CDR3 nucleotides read TGTGCCAGCAGGGGGACAGGGTATACCTACGAGCAGTACTTC.

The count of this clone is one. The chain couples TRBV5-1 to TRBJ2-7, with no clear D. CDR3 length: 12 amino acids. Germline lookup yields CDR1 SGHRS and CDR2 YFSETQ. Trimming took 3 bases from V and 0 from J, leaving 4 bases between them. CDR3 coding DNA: TGCGCCAGCAGCTCCTACTCCTACGAGCAGTACTTC. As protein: CASSSYSYEQYF.

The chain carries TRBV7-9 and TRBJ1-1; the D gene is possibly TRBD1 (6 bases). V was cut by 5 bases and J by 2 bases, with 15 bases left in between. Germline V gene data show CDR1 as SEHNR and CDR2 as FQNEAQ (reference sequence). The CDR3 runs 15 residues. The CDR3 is CASSVAGTPNTEAFF. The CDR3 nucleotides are TGTGCCAGCAGCGTTGCCGGGACACCCAACACTGAAGCTTTCTTT. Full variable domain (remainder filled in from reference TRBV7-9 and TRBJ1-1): DTGVSQNPRHKITKRGQNVTFRCDPISEHNRLYWYRQTLGQGPEFLTYFQNEAQLEKSRLLSDRFSAERPKGSFSTLEIQRTEQGDSAMYLCASSVAGTPNTEAFFGQGTRLTVV.

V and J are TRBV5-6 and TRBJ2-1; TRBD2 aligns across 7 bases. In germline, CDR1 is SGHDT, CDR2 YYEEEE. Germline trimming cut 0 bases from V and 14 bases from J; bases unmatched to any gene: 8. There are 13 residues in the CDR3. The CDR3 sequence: CASSLAGAGAEFF. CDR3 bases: TGTGCCAGCAGCTTGGCCGGGGCGGGAGCAGAGTTCTTC.